This T cell receptor (beta chain) was found in a study of T cell changes during pregnancy in multiple sclerosis. The table came from immunoSEQ multiplex PCR; TCRdb's copy has only in-frame clones and leaves some out. Here the sample spans tens of thousands of clones, about 94% being singletons. This CDR3 has 16 residues. With 1 base removed from V and 5 bases from J, the gap between germline ends came to 17 bases. Germline CDR1 reads SEHNR; CDR2 reads FQNEAQ (reference sequence). The rearrangement joins TRBV7-9 to TRBJ1-1, with unresolved D. Sequenced here: CD8+ T cells from peripheral blood mononuclear cells, sampled in the first trimester of pregnancy. This receptor was taken from a female donor with multiple sclerosis, enrolled in a pregnancy study. The CDR3 region has the DNA TGTGCCAGCAGCTTAGAATGGTCAGGCCGCGGGACTGAAGCTTTCTTT. This translates into CASSLEWSGRGTEAFF.